The 24 T cell receptor beta chains given below trace back to one sample, sequenced in a study of blood T cell repertoires in COVID-19 (dated by TCRdb to 2020 to 2021). The library was produced with the immunoSEQ multiplex PCR assay. TCRdb mirrors the immuneACCESS table, restricted to in-frame sequences. Some clones are absent from its copies; in checked studies, under half trace to an unresolved V gene, and the reason for the others is unknown. The sample has 30,000 to 45,000 clones on record, 75% to 95% of them singletons. In total, the top ten clones hold around 4.8% of the sample. Input material: peripheral blood. The receptors stem from a human donor in a cohort sampled during active COVID-19.

The chain employs TRBV6-5 and TRBJ2-7, with 8 nucleotides matching TRBD1. Germline trimming cut 6 bases from V and 1 base from J; bases unmatched to any gene: 8. Germline CDR1 is MNHEY and CDR2 is SVGAGI. The CDR3 extends over 15 amino acids. The CDR3 is CASSRGLLHSYEQYF. CDR3 bases: TGTGCCAGCAGCAGGGGGCTGCTCCATTCCTACGAGCAGTACTTC.

The rearrangement uses TRBV10-3 and TRBJ2-2; D is possibly TRBD2 (6 bases). The V and J ends lost 1 base and 3 bases respectively, with 9 bases between them. Germline CDR1 reads ENHRY; CDR2 reads SYGVKD. This CDR3 is built from 15 residues. The CDR3 loop reads CAISEWRADTGELFF. The CDR3 DNA is TGTGCCATCAGTGAGTGGAGGGCCGACACCGGGGAGCTGTTTTTT.

The J gene is TRBJ1-4, the V gene TRBV6-1; possibly TRBD1 for D (6 bases). The germline V gene encodes CDR1 MNHNS and CDR2 SASEGT. This CDR3 comprises 13 residues. The V end was cut by 2 bases, the J end by 14 bases, with 15 bases between. This CDR3 reads CASSEREVRGLFF. DNA of the CDR3: TGTGCCAGCAGTGAACGAGAGGTGAGGGGGCTGTTTTTT.

This clone occurred once. The CDR3 DNA follows: TGTGCCAGCAGCTCACTAGCGGGCCGGGGTCAGGGTCGGGGTGAGCAGTACTTC. Residues: CASSSLAGRGQGRGEQYF. This chain links TRBV7-2 with TRBJ2-7; 9 positions match TRBD2. The germline gives CDR1 SGHTA, CDR2 FQGNSA. Trimming removed 4 bases from V and 7 bases from J; junction bases left unmatched: 20. CDR3 length: 18 residues.

A single count supports this clone. The chain couples TRBV2 to TRBJ2-3, with TRBD1 as a possible D gene (5 bases). Trimming shortened V by 6 bases and J by 2 bases, and 18 bases separated the two germline ends. Germline CDR1 is SNHLY and CDR2 is FYNNEI. CDR3 size: 16 residues. The CDR3 coding sequence is TGTGCCAGCAGCAAATCAGACAGCTCTCACACAGATACGCAGTATTTT. This gives the protein CASSKSDSSHTDTQYF.

The chain recombines TRBV5-5 with TRBJ2-1; 7 nucleotides align to TRBD2. The length of the CDR3 is 15 residues. CDR1 is SGHKS and CDR2 is YYEKEE in the germline V gene (reference sequence). V trimming: 4 bases; J trimming: 2 bases; junction bases outside the gene matches: 6. In DNA form, the CDR3 reads TGTGCCAGCAGCCTAGGACTAGGGACCTACAATGAGCAGTTCTTC. Its protein is CASSLGLGTYNEQFF.

V usage is TRBV29-1 and J usage is TRBJ2-6; D not certain. Germline V gene data show CDR1 as SQVTM and CDR2 as ANQGSEA. The CDR3 is 14 residues long. Trimming took off 4 bases at V and 4 bases at J, with 11 bases between the two ends. The chain's CDR3 is CSVVGVLGANVLTF. In nucleotides, the CDR3 is TGCAGCGTTGTGGGCGTCCTGGGGGCCAACGTCCTGACTTTC.

The chain employs TRBV6-5 and TRBJ2-7, with 8 bases lining up with TRBD2. Per germline, CDR1 MNHEY and CDR2 SVGAGI. The CDR3 covers 15 residues. Trimming took 4 bases from V and 4 from J; bases not matched to a gene: 9. This chain's CDR3 is CASSFSQREQYEQYF. As DNA, the CDR3 is TGTGCCAGCAGTTTCTCCCAGCGGGAGCAGTACGAGCAGTACTTC.

The V and J genes are TRBV28 and TRBJ1-5, with 11 bases matching TRBD1. This CDR3 spans 15 amino acids. Germline V gene sequence: CDR1 MDHEN, CDR2 SYDVKM. The V and J ends lost 6 bases and 7 bases, in that order; junction bases with no gene match: 8. In DNA form, the CDR3 reads TGTGCCAGCAGGCGACAGGACAGGGGGCACCAGCCCCAGCATTTT. Translation: CASRRQDRGHQPQHF.

In its sample, this clone was seen once. This chain connects TRBV4-3 to TRBJ2-2; 9 positions agree with TRBD1. The CDR3 loop spans 15 amino acids. From germline, CDR1 is LGHNA and CDR2 YSLEER. Trimming at V came to 5 bases and at J to 3 bases, leaving 4 bases not matched to a gene. The CDR3 sequence: CASSSRTGDTGELFF. The CDR3 region has the DNA TGCGCCAGCAGCTCCCGGACAGGGGACACCGGGGAGCTGTTTTTT.

J is TRBJ1-1 and V is TRBV28; 9 bases fit TRBD1. This CDR3 comprises 16 residues. The germline CDR1 and CDR2 sequences are MDHEN and SYDVKM. V lost 5 bases to trimming and J lost 5 bases; unmatched junction nucleotides: 12. The CDR3 sequence: CASSTYRGRGETEAFF. The CDR3 bases are TGTGCCAGCAGTACCTACAGGGGGCGAGGGGAAACTGAAGCTTTCTTT.

This chain uses TRBV6-2 or TRBV6-3 with TRBJ2-7; TRBD2 might be the D (8 bases). CDR3 size: 15 residues. Germline values: CDR1 MNHEY, CDR2 SVGEGT. The V end lost 5 bases, the J end lost 2 bases, and 16 bases lay between the germline ends. The CDR3 loop is CASSRTSGQAYEQYF. DNA for the CDR3: TGTGCCAGCAGTCGCACTAGCGGACAGGCCTACGAGCAGTACTTC.

This chain links TRBV7-2 with TRBJ2-3; a weak D match, TRBD2 (6 bases). The germline gives CDR1 SGHTA, CDR2 FQGNSA. V lost 5 bases, J lost 0 bases, and 9 bases lay in between. The CDR3 sequence is 14 residues long. The CDR3 nucleotides are TGTGCCAGCAGCATCGGGGGAAGCACAGATACGCAGTATTTT. It codes for CASSIGGSTDTQYF.

J is TRBJ2-2 and V is TRBV14, with a tentative D call TRBD2 (6 bases). The germline gives CDR1 SGHDN, CDR2 FVKESK. The CDR3 covers 15 residues. V was shortened by 1 base and J by 7 bases, with 13 bases between the two germline ends. For the CDR3, the DNA is TGTGCCAGCAGCCAAGCCCAACTAGCCTTCGGGGAGCTGTTTTTT. This translates into CASSQAQLAFGELFF.

J is TRBJ2-1 and V is TRBV7-6, with TRBD2 identical over 14 bases. V was clipped by 2 bases and J by 9 bases; unmatched bases: 6. The CDR3 extends over 16 amino acids. Germline V gene sequence: CDR1 SGHVS, CDR2 FNYEAQ. Here the CDR3 DNA reads TGTGCCAGCAGCTTATCGGGACTAGCGGGAGTCGGTGAGCAGTTCTTC. Translating gives CASSLSGLAGVGEQFF.

CDR3 sequence: CASSIRPGGVYEQYF. The CDR3 DNA reads TGTGCCAGTAGTATACGGCCAGGGGGCGTTTACGAGCAGTACTTC. This chain connects TRBV19 to TRBJ2-7; 8 nucleotides align to TRBD1. V shed 2 bases and J 4 bases; nucleotides not matched to a gene: 7. The CDR3 is 15 amino acids. CDR1 is LNHDA and CDR2 is SQIVND in the germline V gene (reference sequence).

The chain links TRBV5-5 to TRBJ1-4; perhaps TRBD1 as D (6 bases). Germline CDR1 is SGHKS and CDR2 is YYEKEE (reference sequence). V lost 1 base, J lost 11 bases, and 15 bases lay in between. The CDR3 runs 14 residues. The CDR3 coding sequence is TGTGCCAGCAGCTTGAGTCCGGGACAAGCTAAACTGTTTTTT. Protein product: CASSLSPGQAKLFF. Complete variable domain (other parts from reference TRBV5-5 and TRBJ1-4): DAGVTQSPTHLIKTRGQQVTLRCSPISGHKSVSWYQQVLGQGPQFIFQYYEKEERGRGNFPDRFSARQFPNYSSELNVNALLLGDSALYLCASSLSPGQAKLFFGSGTQLSVL.

The chain couples TRBV7-6 to TRBJ1-4; D is perhaps TRBD1 (5 bases). V was clipped by 5 bases and J by 7 bases, with 11 bases between them. CDR1 and CDR2 from the germline V gene are SGHVS and FNYEAQ. This CDR3 has 13 residues. The CDR3 sequence: CASSQGHGEKLFF. The CDR3 region has the DNA TGTGCCAGCAGCCAAGGACACGGTGAAAAACTGTTTTTT.

The rearrangement uses TRBV5-5 and TRBJ2-5; 8 bases match TRBD1. V shed 4 bases, J shed 1 base, and the junction held 3 bases outside the gene matches. There are 14 residues in the CDR3. Germline CDR1 is SGHKS and CDR2 is YYEKEE (reference sequence). CDR3 region: CASSPGQGQETQYF. The CDR3 DNA follows: TGTGCCAGCAGCCCAGGACAGGGCCAAGAGACCCAGTACTTC.

The chain combines TRBV2 with TRBJ2-3, with D possibly being TRBD2 (6 bases). CDR3 length: 17 amino acids. The germline CDR1 and CDR2 sequences are SNHLY and FYNNEI. With 8 bases removed from V and 0 bases from J, the gap between germline ends came to 21 bases. For the CDR3, the DNA is TGTGCCAGCGAAGGGACTCTACGGTCACCTAGCACAGATACGCAGTATTTT. Its protein product is CASEGTLRSPSTDTQYF.

The table lists this clone with a count of one. J is TRBJ2-1 and V is TRBV4-3; weak D call: TRBD1 (6 bases). Deletions cut 4 bases from V and 7 bases from J, with 14 bases between. Germline lookup yields CDR1 LGHNA and CDR2 YSLEER. The CDR3 contains 14 residues. The CDR3 sequence: CASSRGTSDNEQFF. CDR3 nucleotide sequence: TGCGCCAGCAGCCGGGGGACATCAGATAATGAGCAGTTCTTC.

The chain is built from TRBV5-1 and TRBJ2-1; 7 bases fit TRBD1. Losses at the gene ends were 3 bases for V and 0 bases for J; bases not matched to a gene: 9. The CDR3 is made up of 17 amino acids. The germline V gene has CDR1 SGHRS and CDR2 YFSETQ. This chain's CDR3 is CASSSRTGGSSYNEQFF. The DNA for the CDR3 is TGCGCCAGCAGCTCGAGGACAGGAGGTAGCTCCTACAATGAGCAGTTCTTC. Filled out from reference TRBV5-1 and TRBJ2-1, the complete variable domain reads KAGVTQTPRYLIKTRGQQVTLSCSPISGHRSVSWYQQTPGQGLQFLFEYFSETQRNKGNFPGRFSGRQFSNSRSEMNVSTLELGDSALYLCASSSRTGGSSYNEQFFGPGTRLTVL.

In this sample, this clone turned up a few times. Written as DNA, the CDR3 is TGCGCCAGCAGTGAGTTCGGAGGAGCCTACAATGAGCAGTTCTTC. It yields the protein CASSEFGGAYNEQFF. V and J are TRBV10-1 and TRBJ2-1; the D gene is possibly TRBD2 (5 bases). This CDR3 is 15 amino acids long. Per germline, CDR1 WNHNN and CDR2 SYGVQD (reference sequence). The V gene lost 1 base and the J gene lost 2 bases, with 9 bases spanning the gap.

The chain uses TRBV28 and TRBJ2-7, with D possibly TRBD1 on 6 matching bases. The CDR3 is 14 residues long. With 5 bases removed from V and 5 bases from J, the gap between germline ends came to 16 bases. The germline CDR1 and CDR2 sequences are MDHEN and SYDVKM. The CDR3 loop reads CASSARLGAHEQYF. CDR3 in DNA: TGTGCCAGCAGTGCACGTCTGGGGGCGCACGAGCAGTACTTC.